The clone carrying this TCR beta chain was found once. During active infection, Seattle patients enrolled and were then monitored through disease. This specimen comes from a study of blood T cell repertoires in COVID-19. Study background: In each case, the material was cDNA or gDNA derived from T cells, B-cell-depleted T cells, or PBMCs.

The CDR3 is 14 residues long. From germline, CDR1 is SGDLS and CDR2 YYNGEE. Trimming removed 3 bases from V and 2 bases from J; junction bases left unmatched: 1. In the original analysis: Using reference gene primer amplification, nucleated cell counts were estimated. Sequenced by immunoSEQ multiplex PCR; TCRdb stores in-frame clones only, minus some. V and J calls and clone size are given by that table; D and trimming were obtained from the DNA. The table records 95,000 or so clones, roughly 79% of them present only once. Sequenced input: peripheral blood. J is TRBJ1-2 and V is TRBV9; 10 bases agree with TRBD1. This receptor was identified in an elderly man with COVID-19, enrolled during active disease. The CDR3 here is CASSGGQGNYGYTF. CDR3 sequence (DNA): TGTGCCAGCAGCGGGGGACAGGGGAACTATGGCTACACCTTC.